This TCR beta chain was identified in a study of blood T cell repertoires in COVID-19. Measured with immunoSEQ multiplex PCR; TCRdb has only the in-frame clones, and not every one. The table includes tens of thousands of clones, about nine tenths detected once. This TCR derives from a man aged 50 to 60 with active COVID-19. The sample consisted of peripheral blood.

CDR3 DNA sequence: TGTGCCAGCAGCCAGGAGCGGAGCGGGGAGCTGTTTTTT. Translation: CASSQERSGELFF. J is TRBJ2-2 and V is TRBV3-1 (or the pseudogene TRBV3-2), with a possible D match to TRBD2 (5 bases). The V end was cut by 3 bases, the J end by 7 bases, with 9 bases between. CDR1 LGHDT and CDR2 YNNKEL come from the germline V gene (reference sequence). This CDR3 is 13 amino acids long.